Listed below are T cell receptor beta chains from one sample, sequenced in a study of human T cells and chemical hapten exposure. One entry per CDR3 protein results from TCRdb running MiXCR on the RACE reads. The table has 75,000 to 80,000 distinct CDR3 sequences, 8.6% seen once; the top ten hold 1.7%. Material for sequencing was whole blood. These receptors all come from a female donor in good health. Some clones in this sample may be carry-over from other donors' samples. The CDR3 runs from the conserved cysteine through the conserved F or W. Fields, in order: V gene, D gene, J gene, CDR3 length, clone size, CDR3 DNA, CDR3 protein. A D gene is named only where the DNA matches it firmly. Rows may omit the clone size; those that give it use once, few, many or a size class.

>TRBV20-1|NA|TRBJ1-2|17|NA
TGCAGTGCTAGAGATAACCGGGACGCACGAGCTAACTATGGCTACACCTTC
CSARDNRDARANYGYTF
>TRBV12-3/TRBV12-4|TRBD1|TRBJ2-3|14|many
TGTGCCAGCAGGAGGACAGGGGGCAGAGATACGCAGTATTTT
CASRRTGGRDTQYF
>TRBV2|NA|TRBJ1-5|14|many
TGTGCCAGCAGTGAAGGGGTACGGGGTCAGCCCCAGCATTTT
CASSEGVRGQPQHF
>TRBV7-9|TRBD1|TRBJ2-7|14|NA
TGTGCCAGCAGCTTAGGTGGCAGGGGGTACGAGCAGTACTTC
CASSLGGRGYEQYF
>TRBV28|NA|TRBJ1-6|16|many
TGTGCCAGCAGTTTGACAGTTAGCTCCTATAATTCACCCCTCCACTTT
CASSLTVSSYNSPLHF
>TRBV5-6|TRBD1|TRBJ2-7|14|few
TGTGCCAGCAGCTTGGCGGGACAGGGATCCGAGCAGTACTTC
CASSLAGQGSEQYF
>TRBV20-1|NA|TRBJ2-6|14|few
TGCAGTGCTTCCAGGCAATCTGGGGCCAACGTCCTGACTTTC
CSASRQSGANVLTF
>TRBV6-1|NA|TRBJ1-5|12|many
TGTGCCAGCAGGAACAGGCATCAGCCCCAGCATTTT
CASRNRHQPQHF
>TRBV2|NA|TRBJ1-5|12|few
TGTGCCAGCGAGGGAAGGGGTCAGCCCCAGCATTTT
CASEGRGQPQHF
>TRBV15|TRBD2|TRBJ2-1|18|few
TGTGCCACCAGCAGAGGGGGTTTTAGCGGGGGGGCGTTGGGTGAGCAGTTCTTC
CATSRGGFSGGALGEQFF
>TRBV5-1|NA|TRBJ1-1|12|few
TGCGCCAGCAGCCTAGGACACCTTGAAGCTTTCTTT
CASSLGHLEAFF
>TRBV5-1|TRBD1|TRBJ2-3|16|few
TGCGCCAGCAGCTACGGGACAGGCCCCATCGCAGATACGCAGTATTTT
CASSYGTGPIADTQYF
>TRBV6-1|NA|TRBJ1-1|17|NA
TGTGCCAGCAAGAGGGGCAGTGCAGCGGTGACGAACACTGAAGCTTTCTTT
CASKRGSAAVTNTEAFF
>TRBV7-6|NA|TRBJ1-5|13|few
TGTGCCAGCAGCTCCACCCGCAATCAGCCCCAGCATTTT
CASSSTRNQPQHF
>TRBV29-1|NA|TRBJ1-1|14|NA
TGCAGCGTTGAAGATCGAGGCAGGGGTTATGAAGCTTTCTTT
CSVEDRGRGYEAFF
>TRBV2|TRBD1|TRBJ1-3|15|many
TGTGCCAGCAGTAAGGACAGGCCGGGAGGAAACACCATATATTTT
CASSKDRPGGNTIYF
>TRBV6-6|TRBD1|TRBJ1-1|14|few
TGTGCCAGCAGCCCGACAGGGGAGAACACTGAAGCTTTCTTT
CASSPTGENTEAFF
>TRBV12-3/TRBV12-4|NA|TRBJ2-2|13|few
TGTGCCAGCAGTCCCGCCCTTCCCGGGGAGCTGTTTTTT
CASSPALPGELFF